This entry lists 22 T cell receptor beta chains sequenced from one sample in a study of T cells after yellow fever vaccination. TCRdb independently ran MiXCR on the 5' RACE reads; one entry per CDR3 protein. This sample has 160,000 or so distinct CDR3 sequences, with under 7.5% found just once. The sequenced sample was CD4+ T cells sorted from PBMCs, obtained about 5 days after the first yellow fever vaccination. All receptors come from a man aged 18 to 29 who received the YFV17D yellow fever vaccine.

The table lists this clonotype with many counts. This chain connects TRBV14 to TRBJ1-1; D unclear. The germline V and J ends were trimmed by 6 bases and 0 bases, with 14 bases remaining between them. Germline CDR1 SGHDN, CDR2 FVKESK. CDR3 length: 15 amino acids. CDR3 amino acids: CASRKKQDVNTEAFF. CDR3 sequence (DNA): TGTGCCAGCAGAAAAAAACAAGACGTGAACACTGAAGCTTTCTTT.

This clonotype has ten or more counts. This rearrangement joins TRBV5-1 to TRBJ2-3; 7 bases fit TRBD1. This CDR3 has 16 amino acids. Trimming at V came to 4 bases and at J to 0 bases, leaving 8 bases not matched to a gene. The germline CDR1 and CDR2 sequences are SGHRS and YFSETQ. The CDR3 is CASSLSRGSSTDTQYF. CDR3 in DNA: TGCGCCAGCAGCCTGAGCAGGGGGTCTAGCACAGATACGCAGTATTTT. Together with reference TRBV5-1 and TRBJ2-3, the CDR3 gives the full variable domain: KAGVTQTPRYLIKTRGQQVTLSCSPISGHRSVSWYQQTPGQGLQFLFEYFSETQRNKGNFPGRFSGRQFSNSRSEMNVSTLELGDSALYLCASSLSRGSSTDTQYFGPGTRLTVL.

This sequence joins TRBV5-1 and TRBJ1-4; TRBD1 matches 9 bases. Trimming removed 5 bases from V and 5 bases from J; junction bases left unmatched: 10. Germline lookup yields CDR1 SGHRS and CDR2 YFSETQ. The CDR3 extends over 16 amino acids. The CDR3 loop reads CASRDRPGTGNEKLFF. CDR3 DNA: TGCGCCAGCAGGGACAGGCCCGGGACAGGGAATGAAAAACTGTTTTTT.

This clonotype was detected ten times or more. The CDR3 DNA is TGTGCCAGCACCCAAGTGGACACTGAAGCTTTCTTT. Its protein product is CASTQVDTEAFF. The chain is built from TRBV12-3 or TRBV12-4 and TRBJ1-1, with D unclear. Trimming cost V 7 bases and J 3 bases, with 9 bases left between them. The CDR3 loop spans 12 amino acids.

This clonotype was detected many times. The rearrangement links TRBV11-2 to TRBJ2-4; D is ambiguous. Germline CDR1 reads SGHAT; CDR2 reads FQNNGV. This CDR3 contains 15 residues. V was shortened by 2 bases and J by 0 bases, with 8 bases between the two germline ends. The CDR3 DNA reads TGTGCCAGCAGCTTATATGTCCTAGCCAAAAACATTCAGTACTTC. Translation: CASSLYVLAKNIQYF.

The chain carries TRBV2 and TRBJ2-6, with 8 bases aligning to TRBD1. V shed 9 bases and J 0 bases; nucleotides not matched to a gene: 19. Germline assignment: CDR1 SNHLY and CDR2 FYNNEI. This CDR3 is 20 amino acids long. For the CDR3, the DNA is TGTGCCAGTAACACTCGGGGACAGGCCGAACTCTTCTCTGGGGCCAACGTCCTGACTTTC. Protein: CASNTRGQAELFSGANVLTF.

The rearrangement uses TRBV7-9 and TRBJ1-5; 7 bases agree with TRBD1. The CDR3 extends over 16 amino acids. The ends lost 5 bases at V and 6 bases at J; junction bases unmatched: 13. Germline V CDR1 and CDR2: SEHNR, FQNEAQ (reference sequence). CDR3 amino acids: CASSETGDRLGQPQHF. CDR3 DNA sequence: TGTGCCAGCAGCGAAACCGGGGACAGACTTGGTCAGCCCCAGCATTTT. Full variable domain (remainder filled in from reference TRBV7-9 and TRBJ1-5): DTGVSQNPRHKITKRGQNVTFRCDPISEHNRLYWYRQTLGQGPEFLTYFQNEAQLEKSRLLSDRFSAERPKGSFSTLEIQRTEQGDSAMYLCASSETGDRLGQPQHFGDGTRLSIL.

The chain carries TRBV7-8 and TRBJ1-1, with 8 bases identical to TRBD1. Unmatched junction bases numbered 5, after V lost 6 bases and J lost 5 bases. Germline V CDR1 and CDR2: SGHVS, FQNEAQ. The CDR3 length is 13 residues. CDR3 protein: CASRQTGGTEAFF. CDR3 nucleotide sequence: TGTGCCAGCAGACAAACAGGGGGGACTGAAGCTTTCTTT.

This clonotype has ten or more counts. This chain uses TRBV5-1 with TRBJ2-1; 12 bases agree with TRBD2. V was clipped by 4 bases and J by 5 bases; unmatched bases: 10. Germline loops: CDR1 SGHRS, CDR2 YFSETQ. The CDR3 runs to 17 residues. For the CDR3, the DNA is TGCGCCAGCAGCCTACGACTAGCGGGGGATAACGACAATGAGCAGTTCTTC. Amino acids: CASSLRLAGDNDNEQFF.

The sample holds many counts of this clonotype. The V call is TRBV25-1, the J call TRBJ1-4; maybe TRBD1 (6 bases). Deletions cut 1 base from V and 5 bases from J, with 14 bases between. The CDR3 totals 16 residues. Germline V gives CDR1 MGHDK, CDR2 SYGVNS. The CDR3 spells CASSELSGAENEKLFF. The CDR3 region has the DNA TGTGCCAGCAGTGAATTATCGGGGGCCGAGAATGAAAAACTGTTTTTT.

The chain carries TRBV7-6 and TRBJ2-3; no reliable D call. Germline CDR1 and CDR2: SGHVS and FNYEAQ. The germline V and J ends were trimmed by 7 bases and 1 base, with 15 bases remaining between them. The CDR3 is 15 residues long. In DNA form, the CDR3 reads TGTGCCAGCATCCCCCGTCAGCGCGGCACAGATACGCAGTATTTT. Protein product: CASIPRQRGTDTQYF.

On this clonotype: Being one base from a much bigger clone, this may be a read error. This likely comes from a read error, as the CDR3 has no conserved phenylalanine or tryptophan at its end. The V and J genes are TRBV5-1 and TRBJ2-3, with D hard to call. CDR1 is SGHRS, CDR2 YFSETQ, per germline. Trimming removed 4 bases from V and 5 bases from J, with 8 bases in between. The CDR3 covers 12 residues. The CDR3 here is CASSPTIDTQYY. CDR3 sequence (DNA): TGCGCCAGCAGCCCAACTATAGATACGCAGTATTAT.

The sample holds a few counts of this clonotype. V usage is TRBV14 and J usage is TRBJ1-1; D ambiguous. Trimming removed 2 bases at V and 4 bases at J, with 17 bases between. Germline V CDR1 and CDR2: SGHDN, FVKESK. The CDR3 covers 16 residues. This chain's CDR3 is CASSQPRLLGTTEAFF. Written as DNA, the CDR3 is TGTGCCAGCAGCCAACCGAGACTCCTAGGAACCACTGAAGCTTTCTTT.

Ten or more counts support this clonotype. CDR3 DNA: TGCGCCAGCAGCTTGGAGTGGGACACTGAAGCTTTCTTT. Translating gives CASSLEWDTEAFF. The chain couples TRBV5-1 to TRBJ1-1; D is uncertain. The CDR3 loop spans 13 amino acids. Trimming removed 0 bases at V and 3 bases at J, with 6 bases between. CDR1 and CDR2 from the germline V gene are SGHRS and YFSETQ. Filled out from reference TRBV5-1 and TRBJ1-1, the complete variable domain reads KAGVTQTPRYLIKTRGQQVTLSCSPISGHRSVSWYQQTPGQGLQFLFEYFSETQRNKGNFPGRFSGRQFSNSRSEMNVSTLELGDSALYLCASSLEWDTEAFFGQGTRLTVV.

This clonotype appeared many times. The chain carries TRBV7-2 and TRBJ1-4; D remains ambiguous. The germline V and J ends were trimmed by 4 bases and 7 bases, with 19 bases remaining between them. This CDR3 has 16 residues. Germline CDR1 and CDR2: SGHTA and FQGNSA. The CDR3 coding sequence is TGTGCCAGCAGCTCCTTCCCTAATTCGAGAATTGAAAAACTGTTTTTT. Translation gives CASSSFPNSRIEKLFF.

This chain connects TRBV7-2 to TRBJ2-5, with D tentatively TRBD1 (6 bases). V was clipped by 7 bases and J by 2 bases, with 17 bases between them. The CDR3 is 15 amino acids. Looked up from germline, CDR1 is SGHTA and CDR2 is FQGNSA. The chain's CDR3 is CASTQYRAGQETQYF. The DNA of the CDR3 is TGTGCCAGCACCCAATACAGGGCAGGTCAAGAGACCCAGTACTTC.

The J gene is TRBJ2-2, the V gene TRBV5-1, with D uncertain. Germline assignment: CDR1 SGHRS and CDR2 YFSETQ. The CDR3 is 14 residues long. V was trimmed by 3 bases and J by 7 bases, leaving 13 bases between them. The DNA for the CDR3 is TGCGCCAGCAGCTCCATATTGAAGGGCGGGGAGCTGTTTTTT. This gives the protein CASSSILKGGELFF.

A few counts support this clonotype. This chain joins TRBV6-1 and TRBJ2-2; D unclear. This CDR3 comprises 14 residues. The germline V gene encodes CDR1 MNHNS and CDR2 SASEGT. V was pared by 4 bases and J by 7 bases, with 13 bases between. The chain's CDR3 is CASSAGQTGGELFF. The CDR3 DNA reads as TGTGCCAGCAGTGCCGGGCAGACGGGCGGGGAGCTGTTTTTT.

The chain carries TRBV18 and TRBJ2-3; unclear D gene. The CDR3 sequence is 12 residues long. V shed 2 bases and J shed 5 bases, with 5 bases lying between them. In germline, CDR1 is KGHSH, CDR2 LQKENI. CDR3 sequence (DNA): TGTGCCAGCTCACCAGAGGAAGATACGCAGTATTTT. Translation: CASSPEEDTQYF.

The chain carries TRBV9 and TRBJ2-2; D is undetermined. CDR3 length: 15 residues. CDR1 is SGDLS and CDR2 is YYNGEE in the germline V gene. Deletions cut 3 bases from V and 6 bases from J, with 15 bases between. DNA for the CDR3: TGTGCCAGCAGCGAGGGATCCGTATCTCCCGGGGAGCTGTTTTTT. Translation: CASSEGSVSPGELFF.

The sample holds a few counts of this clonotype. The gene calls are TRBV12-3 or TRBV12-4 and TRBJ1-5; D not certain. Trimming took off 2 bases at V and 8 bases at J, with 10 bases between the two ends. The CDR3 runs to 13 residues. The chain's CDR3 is CASSLRAPKPQHF. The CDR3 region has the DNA TGTGCCAGCAGTTTAAGAGCCCCCAAGCCCCAGCATTTT.

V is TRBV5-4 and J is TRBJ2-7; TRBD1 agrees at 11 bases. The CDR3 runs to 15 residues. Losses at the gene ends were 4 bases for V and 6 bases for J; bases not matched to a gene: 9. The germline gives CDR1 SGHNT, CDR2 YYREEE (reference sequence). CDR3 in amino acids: CASSQGGTGGREQYF. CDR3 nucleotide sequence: TGTGCCAGCAGCCAGGGGGGGACAGGGGGTCGCGAGCAGTACTTC.